The clone carrying this T cell receptor (beta chain) showed up many times. Its antigen is not identified. This entry belongs to a study of CD8 T cells in ankylosing spondylitis. This CDR3 has 16 residues. The ends were cut back, 0 bases at V and 6 bases at J, with 15 bases in the middle. TCRdb analysed the 5' RACE reads with MiXCR anew, one entry per CDR3 protein. Among around 490,000 distinct CDR3 sequences listed, about 5.2% were seen once. Study-wide results and caveats: Ankylosing spondylitis blood appeared to be characterized by a TCR beta motif of fewer than ten highly homologous variants.

The sequence was collected from a male donor with ankylosing spondylitis. The sample consisted of blood, either unsorted or a sorted T cell fraction (not recorded which). The chain has TRBV12-3 or TRBV12-4 and TRBJ1-5; weak D call: TRBD1 (5 bases). CDR3 sequence reads: CASSLAAAGRSQPQHF. For the CDR3, the DNA is TGTGCCAGCAGTTTAGCGGCGGCAGGGAGAAGTCAGCCCCAGCATTTT.